This T cell receptor (beta chain) was recovered during a study of response to subunit inactivated influenza vaccine. A note on this clonotype: What it recognizes is unknown.

General study points: A suggestion made by the authors is that each seasonal influenza vaccination recruits few new T cells.

The ends were cut back, 2 bases at V and 5 bases at J, with 17 bases in the middle. The CDR3 is 16 residues long. CDR1 is MNHEY and CDR2 is SVGAGI in the germline V gene. TCRdb called the RT-PCR reads again in MiXCR, with one record for every CDR3 protein. The sample has roughly 790,000 distinct CDR3 sequences; roughly 20% are singletons. The TCR sequence derives from a man between 45 and 60 years old who received an inactivated influenza vaccine. The chain has TRBV6-5 and TRBJ2-3, with D perhaps matching TRBD1 (5 bases). The sequencing used PBMCs from blood, collected approximately 5 days after vaccination. The CDR3 DNA is TGTGCCAGCAGTTACCCAGGTCAAAGGGGTAGAGATACGCAGTATTTT. It specifies CASSYPGQRGRDTQYF.